Sequencing of this TCR beta chain was carried out in a study of blood T cell repertoires in COVID-19 (TCRdb year 2020). Context from the whole study: Collaborator samples came from the United States, Italy and Spain and covered acute and convalescent phases of COVID-19. The dataset comprised deeply sampled blood TCRbeta repertoires from subjects exposed to, actively infected with, or recovered from COVID-19. The samples were drawn from two sources: the first 160 participants of the ongoing ImmuneRACE study, and fewer than 1,500 subjects contributed by 6 global collaborators. The repertoires were released in a freely available public database intended as a resource for research on the immune response to SARS-CoV-2. Sample metadata almost always included a de-identified subject ID, COVID-19 status, age in years and sex. Where HLA class I and class II types were available, the types were taken from metadata supplied by the sample provider, not from assay-based typing. The material from the prospective study consisted of cDNA or gDNA derived from T cells, B-cell-depleted T cells, or PBMCs. What the work shows at the level of the full study, not this receptor alone: The amount of clinical and demographic metadata varied by source and participant and was provided uncurated.

Each collaborating institution followed its own protocols to collect whole blood in K2EDTA tubes. For TCRbeta analysis, collaborator samples were shipped as frozen whole blood, as isolated PBMCs, or as DNA extracted from either sample type. The immunoSEQ Assay, a bias-controlled multiplex PCR, was used to amplify TCRbeta CDR3 regions from genomic DNA. Per the original workflow: The number of nucleated cells in each sample was estimated from the amplification of reference gene primers within the assay. To quantify the absolute abundance of each unique TCRbeta CDR3 rearrangement, sequence reads were collapsed and filtered. For each sample, productive Simpson clonality was calculated as the square root of Simpson's diversity index over productive rearrangements. TCRdb holds this immuneACCESS table with in-frame rearrangements only. Some clones are missing; in checked studies, unresolved V genes explain under half, and the rest has no known cause. V and J calls and clone size are copied from that table; D and trimming were computed from the DNA. The sample table shows about 80,000 clones, and approximately 88% are seen once. The ten biggest clones cover 6% to 7.5% of the sample.

Notes on this clone: The antigen it recognizes is unknown. One base away there is no much larger clone; base qualities are not given.

Trimming at the junction amounts to 0 bases on V and 12 bases on J, and the germline ends lie 12 bases apart. The germline V gene (reference sequence) supplies CDR1 DFQATT and CDR2 SNEGSKA. The CDR3 sequence holds 11 residues, the cysteine and phenylalanine included. Just the 33-base CDR3 DNA is kept, in frame starting at base 1. Sample: peripheral blood. Here the chain combines TRBV20-1 and TRBJ2-7; the D region possibly corresponds to TRBD2 (6 bases align). The receptor comes from a woman of 80 years or more with acute or convalescent COVID-19. This receptor has the CDR3 CSARDLTRAYF. The bases are TGCAGTGCTAGAGATCTGACTAGAGCGTACTTC.